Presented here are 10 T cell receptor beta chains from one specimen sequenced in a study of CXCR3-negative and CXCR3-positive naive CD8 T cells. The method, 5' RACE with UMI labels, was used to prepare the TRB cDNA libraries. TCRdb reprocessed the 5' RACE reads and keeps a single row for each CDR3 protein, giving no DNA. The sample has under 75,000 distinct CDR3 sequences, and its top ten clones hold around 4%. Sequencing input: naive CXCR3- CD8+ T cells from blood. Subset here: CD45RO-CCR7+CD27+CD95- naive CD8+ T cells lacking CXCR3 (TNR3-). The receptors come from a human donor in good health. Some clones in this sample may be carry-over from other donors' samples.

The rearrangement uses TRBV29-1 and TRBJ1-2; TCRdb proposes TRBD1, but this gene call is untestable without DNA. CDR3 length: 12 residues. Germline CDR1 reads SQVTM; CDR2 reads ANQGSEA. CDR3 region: CSVDSGGRGYTF.

The CDR3 region is CAISESETGGGRRSYTF. This chain uses TRBV10-3 with TRBJ1-2; TCRdb selects TRBD1, and the lack of DNA leaves this call unchecked. Germline V gene sequence: CDR1 ENHRY, CDR2 SYGVKD. The CDR3 runs 17 residues.

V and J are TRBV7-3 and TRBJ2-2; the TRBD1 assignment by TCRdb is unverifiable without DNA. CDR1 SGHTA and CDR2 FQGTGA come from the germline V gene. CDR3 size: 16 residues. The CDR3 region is CASSMLGALNTGELFF.

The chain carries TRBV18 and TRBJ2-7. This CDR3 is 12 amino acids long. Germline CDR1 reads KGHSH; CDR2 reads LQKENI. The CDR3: CASSPANYEQYF.

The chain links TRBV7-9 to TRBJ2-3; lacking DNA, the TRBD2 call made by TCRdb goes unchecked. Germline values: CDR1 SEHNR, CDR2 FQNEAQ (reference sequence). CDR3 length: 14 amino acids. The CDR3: CASSLARRPDTQYF.

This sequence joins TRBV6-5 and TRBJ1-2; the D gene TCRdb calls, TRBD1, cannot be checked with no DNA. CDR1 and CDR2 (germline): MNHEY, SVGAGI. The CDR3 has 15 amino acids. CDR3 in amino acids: CASSYSSDRDYGYTF.

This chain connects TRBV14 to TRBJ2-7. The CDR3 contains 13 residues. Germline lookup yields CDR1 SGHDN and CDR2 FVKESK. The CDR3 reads CASSQEIVYEQYF.

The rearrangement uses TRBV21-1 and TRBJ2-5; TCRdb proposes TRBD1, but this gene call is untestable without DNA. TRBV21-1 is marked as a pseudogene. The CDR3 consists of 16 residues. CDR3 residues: CASSKATGRLQETQYF.

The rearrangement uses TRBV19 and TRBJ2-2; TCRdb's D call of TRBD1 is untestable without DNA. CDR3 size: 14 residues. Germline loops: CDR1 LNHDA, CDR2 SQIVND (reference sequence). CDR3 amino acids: CASSGQSNTGELFF.

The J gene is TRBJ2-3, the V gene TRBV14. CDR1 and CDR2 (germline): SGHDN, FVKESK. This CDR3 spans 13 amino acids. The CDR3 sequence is CASSHPSLEGQYF.